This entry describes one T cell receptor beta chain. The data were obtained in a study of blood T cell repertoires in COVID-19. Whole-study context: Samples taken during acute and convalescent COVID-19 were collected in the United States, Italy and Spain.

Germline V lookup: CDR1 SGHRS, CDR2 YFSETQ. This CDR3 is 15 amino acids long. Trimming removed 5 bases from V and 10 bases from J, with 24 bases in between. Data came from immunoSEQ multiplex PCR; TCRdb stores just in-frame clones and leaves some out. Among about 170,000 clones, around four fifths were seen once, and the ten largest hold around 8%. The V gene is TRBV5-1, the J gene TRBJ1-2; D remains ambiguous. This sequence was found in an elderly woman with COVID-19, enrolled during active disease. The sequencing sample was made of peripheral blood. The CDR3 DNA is TGCGCCAGCAGTCTTACAATAGCAACCCCTAGTGACTACACCTTC. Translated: CASSLTIATPSDYTF.